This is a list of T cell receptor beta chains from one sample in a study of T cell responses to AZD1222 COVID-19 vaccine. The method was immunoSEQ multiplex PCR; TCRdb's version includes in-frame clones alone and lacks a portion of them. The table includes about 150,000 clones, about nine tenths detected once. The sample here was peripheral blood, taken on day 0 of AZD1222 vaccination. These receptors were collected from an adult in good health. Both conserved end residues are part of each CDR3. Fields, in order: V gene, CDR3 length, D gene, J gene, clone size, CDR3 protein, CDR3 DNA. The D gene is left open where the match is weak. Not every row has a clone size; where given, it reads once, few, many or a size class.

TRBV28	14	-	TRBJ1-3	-	CASSLTSSGNTIYF	TGTGCCAGCAGTTTAACAAGCTCTGGAAACACCATATATTTT
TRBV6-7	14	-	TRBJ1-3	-	CASKGLTTGNTIYF	TGTGCCAGCAAGGGACTTACAACTGGAAACACCATATATTTT
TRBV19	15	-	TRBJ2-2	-	CASSIVHGNTGELFF	TGTGCCAGTAGTATAGTCCACGGGAACACCGGGGAGCTGTTTTTT
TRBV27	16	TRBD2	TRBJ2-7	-	CASSFKGPLAGDEQYF	TGTGCCAGCAGTTTTAAGGGCCCCCTAGCGGGAGACGAGCAGTACTTC
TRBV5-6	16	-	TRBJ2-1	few	CASSLDGGATYNEQFF	TGTGCCAGCAGCTTGGACGGCGGAGCCACCTACAATGAGCAGTTCTTC
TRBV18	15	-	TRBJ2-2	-	CASSPQRSGSGELFF	TGTGCCAGCTCACCCCAGAGAAGCGGTTCCGGGGAGCTGTTTTTT
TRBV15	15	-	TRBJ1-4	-	CATSGIGTGNEKLFF	TGTGCCACCAGCGGTATAGGGACCGGTAATGAAAAACTGTTTTTT
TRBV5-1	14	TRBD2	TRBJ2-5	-	CASSLGREYGTQYF	TGCGCCAGCAGCTTGGGGCGGGAGTACGGGACCCAGTACTTC
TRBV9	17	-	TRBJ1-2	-	CASSPRRATGRNYGYTF	TGTGCCAGCAGCCCTAGGAGGGCGACAGGACGGAACTATGGCTACACCTTC
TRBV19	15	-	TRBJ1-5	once	CASSIFTSGDQPQHF	TGTGCCAGTAGTATTTTCACATCAGGGGATCAGCCCCAGCATTTT
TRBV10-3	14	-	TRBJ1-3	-	CAISDRGPGNTIYF	TGTGCCATCAGTGACAGGGGTCCTGGAAACACCATATATTTT
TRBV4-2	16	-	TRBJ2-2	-	CASSRFQGQNTGELFF	TGTGCCAGCAGCCGCTTCCAGGGTCAGAACACCGGGGAGCTGTTTTTT